The source of this T cell receptor (beta chain) is a study of CD8+CD57+ T cells in acquired aplastic anemia. Study information: Sorted CD4+ and CD8+ cell DNA averaged roughly 3.2 ug.

Genomic DNA acted as the template from which TCR beta VDJ combination and CDR3 sequence profiling were carried out. MiXCR, applied by TCRdb to the reads, yields one record per CDR3 protein. Seen here are over 150,000 distinct CDR3 sequences, 70% to 80% observed once, and the top ten hold around 45%. The CDR3 has 14 residues. Germline CDR1 SGHVS, CDR2 FNYEAQ. V lost 5 bases to trimming and J lost 4 bases; unmatched junction nucleotides: 7. This clonotype was seen more than once but under ten times. Its antigen is undetermined. Study-wide findings and caveats: Around 30 was the count of CD8+ CDR3 sequences that patients shared with controls.

The authors sequenced patients whose flow cytometry had shown CD8+CD57+ cell expansion. Patients were therapy-naive when their blood was sampled. This chain connects TRBV7-6 to TRBJ2-7, with TRBD1 matching over 8 bases. Sequencing was carried out using sorted CD4+, CD8+, or CD8+CD57+ T cells (not recorded which) from PBMCs. This TCR came from a human donor with aplastic anemia. CDR3 nucleotides: TGTGCCAGCAGCCCGGGGACAGGAAAATACGAGCAGTACTTC. Translating gives CASSPGTGKYEQYF.